The rows below give T cell receptor beta chains drawn from one sample of a study of blood T cell repertoires in COVID-19. Profiled with immunoSEQ multiplex PCR; TCRdb holds only in-frame clones, not every one. The table shows 30,000 to 40,000 clones, with about 88% occurring only once. The sequenced sample consisted of peripheral blood. The source is a man between 65 and 79 years old with acute or convalescent COVID-19. The CDR3 runs from the conserved cysteine through the conserved F or W. A D gene is named only where the DNA matches it firmly. A clone size is listed for some rows: how often the clone was seen (once, few, many), or a class if it is expanded.

D	J	size	V	DNA	CDR3
NA	TRBJ2-2	NA	TRBV18	TGTGCCAGCTTACGATCGGGGACCGGGGAGCTGTTTTTT	CASLRSGTGELFF
TRBD1	TRBJ2-6	NA	TRBV28	TGTGCCAGCAGTCCCAGGACAGGCAACTCTGGGGCCAACGTCCTGACTTTC	CASSPRTGNSGANVLTF
TRBD1	TRBJ2-6	NA	TRBV7-2	TGTGCCAGCAGCTTAGCGCGGGACAGGCGCTCTGGGGCCAACGTCCTGACTTTC	CASSLARDRRSGANVLTF
NA	TRBJ2-5	NA	TRBV5-4	TGTGCCAGCAGCTCCCGCCTAGCTGGGGAGACCCAGTACTTC	CASSSRLAGETQYF
TRBD1	TRBJ1-6	NA	TRBV27	TGTGCCAGCAGTGTCGACAGGGGGACAGGTTCACCCCTCCACTTT	CASSVDRGTGSPLHF
TRBD1	TRBJ1-5	NA	TRBV7-9	TGTGCCAGCAGTGGACAGGGAGGACAGCCCCAGCATTTT	CASSGQGGQPQHF
NA	TRBJ1-1	NA	TRBV20-1	TGCAGTGCGGCAGGGTTATTACAAGCTTTCTTT	CSAAGLLQAFF
NA	TRBJ1-2	NA	TRBV7-2	TGTGCCAGCAGCTCCAATCGACAGGCTCCAGGGGGCTACACCTTC	CASSSNRQAPGGYTF
TRBD2	TRBJ2-1	NA	TRBV25-1	TGTGCCAGCGGATGGGGGCTAGCGGGAGGCAGCGAGCAGTTCTTC	CASGWGLAGGSEQFF
TRBD2	TRBJ2-1	NA	TRBV7-9	TGTGCCAGCAGCCCCGCCTCGGGACTAGCGGGAAGGATAACGCAAGAGCAGTTCTTC	CASSPASGLAGRITQEQFF
NA	TRBJ2-3	NA	TRBV7-3	TGTGCCAGCAGCTTAACCTATAGCACAGATACGCAGTATTTT	CASSLTYSTDTQYF
NA	TRBJ1-5	NA	TRBV30	TGTGCCTGCCGGACAGATTATAGCAATCAGCCCCAGCATTTT	CACRTDYSNQPQHF
NA	TRBJ2-2	NA	TRBV5-1	TGCGCCAGCAGCTACAGGGAAGCCGGGGAGCTGTTTTTT	CASSYREAGELFF
NA	TRBJ1-5	large	TRBV28	TGTGCCAGCAGTTTCGAGGTGCAGCCCCAGCATTTT	CASSFEVQPQHF
TRBD2	TRBJ2-1	NA	TRBV19	TGTGCCAGTAGTCGGACTAGCGGAGGTAGATGGGAGCAGTTCTTC	CASSRTSGGRWEQFF
TRBD1	TRBJ2-1	NA	TRBV30	TGTGCCTGGAACCACAGGGGCCTCAGCTCCTACAATGAGCAGTTCTTC	CAWNHRGLSSYNEQFF
TRBD1	TRBJ1-1	once	TRBV5-7	TGTGCCAGCAGCGACGATATGACAGGGGGCGAGGATGAAGCTTTCTTT	CASSDDMTGGEDEAFF
NA	TRBJ2-7	NA	TRBV5-6	TGTGCCAGCAGCTGGGGACGGGACACTAACTACGAGCAGTACTTC	CASSWGRDTNYEQYF
TRBD1	TRBJ1-5	NA	TRBV7-8	TGTGCCAGCAGCTTAGAGACAGGGGGTCAGCCCCAGCATTTT	CASSLETGGQPQHF